The 2 T cell receptor beta chains presented below share a single source sample, sequenced in a study of CD8 T cells in ankylosing spondylitis. TCRdb reprocessed the 5' RACE reads with MiXCR, giving one entry per CDR3 protein. The sample has 30,000 to 40,000 distinct CDR3 sequences; 3% are singletons. Input material: blood, either unsorted or a sorted T cell fraction (not recorded which). The receptors come from a male donor with ankylosing spondylitis or in good health (not recorded which).

This clonotype showed up many times. The chain joins TRBV9 to TRBJ2-5; maybe TRBD1 (6 bases). Trimming left V 5 bases short and J 5 bases short, with 19 bases between. From germline, CDR1 is SGDLS and CDR2 YYNGEE. The CDR3 contains 15 residues. This CDR3 reads CASSLMGADSETQYF. The CDR3 DNA reads as TGTGCCAGCAGTCTAATGGGGGCAGACTCTGAGACCCAGTACTTC.

Many counts were recorded for this clonotype. The chain employs TRBV9 and TRBJ2-2; TRBD2 matches 9 bases. Germline V CDR1 and CDR2: SGDLS, YYNGEE. The CDR3 loop spans 14 amino acids. Trimming cost V 10 bases and J 0 bases; bases outside gene matches: 4. As DNA, the CDR3 is TGTGCCTCAGAGCGGGGGGCGAACACCGGGGAGCTGTTTTTT. It translates to CASERGANTGELFF.